The T cell receptor beta chain described here comes from a study of Graves' ophthalmopathy and Graves' hyperthyroidism. Study at large: Ophthalmopathy absent within 18 months of follow-up marked hyperthyroidism as stable. Overall study findings and caveats: Blood shared most expanded thyroid clonotypes above 0.001 frequency.

Looked up from germline, CDR1 is SGHTA and CDR2 is FQGNSA. Deletions cut 5 bases from V and 8 bases from J, with 24 bases between. The CDR3 runs to 16 residues. A remark on this clonotype: The antigen is undetermined.

Amplifying from RNA transcripts, the study obtained TCR beta CDR3 regions. First-round RT-PCR used HTBI primers; second-round multiplex PCR followed. A single record per CDR3 protein comes from TCRdb applying MiXCR to the multiplex PCR reads. Here the sample spans around 1.1 million distinct CDR3 sequences, 35% to 40% being singletons. This chain connects TRBV7-2 to TRBJ1-1, with D perhaps matching TRBD1 (5 bases). The receptor's source is an adult man with Graves' hyperthyroidism. The sequenced sample consisted of peripheral blood or thyroid tissue (not recorded which). DNA for the CDR3: TGTGCCAGCAGCCAGGGACGAAGCTGCTGGCACAGAGAAGCTTTCTTT. Translated: CASSQGRSCWHREAFF. Supplemented by reference TRBV7-2 and TRBJ1-1, the full variable domain reads GAGVSQSPSNKVTEKGKDVELRCDPISGHTALYWYRQSLGQGLEFLIYFQGNSAPDKSGLPSDRFSAERTGGSVSTLTIQRTQQEDSAVYLCASSQGRSCWHREAFFGQGTRLTVV.